The 19 T cell receptor beta chains given below trace back to one sample, sequenced in a study. TCRdb reprocessed the 5' RACE reads with MiXCR, giving one entry per CDR3 protein. Here the sample spans tens of thousands of distinct CDR3 sequences, approximately 23% being singletons. Specimen: memory CD4+ T cells sorted from a lymph node. Subset noted: memory CD4+ T cells, CD4+CD45RO+CD25-. All receptors derive from a female donor with breast cancer.

This clonotype came up a few times. The rearrangement joins TRBV28 to TRBJ2-2, with D possibly being TRBD2 (6 bases). Per germline, CDR1 MDHEN and CDR2 SYDVKM. The V and J ends lost 11 bases and 4 bases respectively, with 14 bases between them. The CDR3 is 13 residues long. The CDR3, as DNA: TGTGCCGGCAACCGGGAGCCCACCGGGGAGCTGTTTTTT. Its translation is CAGNREPTGELFF.

A note on this clonotype: This may stem from a read error, because a much larger clone lies one nucleotide away. Here the CDR3 reads CARSVGAENSPLHF. The CDR3 DNA sequence: TGTGCCAGAAGCGTAGGGGCAGAGAATTCACCCCTCCACTTT. The chain recombines TRBV9 with TRBJ1-6; TRBD1 is a possible D gene (5 bases). Germline V lookup: CDR1 SGDLS, CDR2 YYNGEE. This CDR3 has 14 residues.

In its sample, this clonotype was seen a few times. V is TRBV18 and J is TRBJ1-1; D is uncertain. The CDR3 has 13 amino acids. From germline, CDR1 is KGHSH and CDR2 LQKENI. Trimming removed 5 bases at V and 5 bases at J, with 12 bases between. The CDR3 nucleotides read TGTGCCAGCTCAGAACTAAGGGATACTGAAGCTTTCTTT. Its protein is CASSELRDTEAFF.

This clonotype was counted a few times. CDR3 DNA: TGTGCCAGCAAATACCCAACGACTAGCGGGTACAATGAGCAGTTCTTC. Translating gives CASKYPTTSGYNEQFF. The V call is TRBV7-9, the J call TRBJ2-1; the match to TRBD2 covers 10 bases. Germline-derived CDR1 and CDR2 are SEHNR and FQNEAQ (reference sequence). J gave up 4 bases and V 7 bases, and 10 bases lay outside the gene matches. The CDR3 consists of 16 residues.

The chain carries TRBV29-1 and TRBJ1-2; D gene uncertain. Germline loops: CDR1 SQVTM, CDR2 ANQGSEA. With 3 bases removed from V and 7 bases from J, the gap between germline ends came to 12 bases. This CDR3 has 12 amino acids. CDR3 sequence: CSVDLGRGGYTF. CDR3 DNA sequence: TGCAGCGTTGATCTTGGGCGGGGTGGCTACACCTTC.

This clonotype was found many times. This chain joins TRBV28 and TRBJ1-1, with unresolved D. Trimming took off 5 bases at V and 0 bases at J, with 4 bases between the two ends. The CDR3 is 12 residues long. Germline V gene data show CDR1 as MDHEN and CDR2 as SYDVKM. The CDR3 is CASSRMNTEAFF. The CDR3 DNA follows: TGTGCCAGCAGTAGGATGAACACTGAAGCTTTCTTT.

The J gene is TRBJ1-1, the V gene TRBV5-1, with 7 bases fitting TRBD1. Germline assignment: CDR1 SGHRS and CDR2 YFSETQ. There are 17 residues in the CDR3. The V gene end was trimmed by 0 bases and the J gene end by 3 bases; junction bases not matched to a gene: 11. For the CDR3, the DNA is TGCGCCAGCAGCTTGGCCGGTCAGGAGGGACAGTACACTGAAGCTTTCTTT. This codes for CASSLAGQEGQYTEAFF. The entire variable domain, with the rest obtained from reference TRBV5-1 and TRBJ1-1, is as follows: KAGVTQTPRYLIKTRGQQVTLSCSPISGHRSVSWYQQTPGQGLQFLFEYFSETQRNKGNFPGRFSGRQFSNSRSEMNVSTLELGDSALYLCASSLAGQEGQYTEAFFGQGTRLTVV.

The V call is TRBV7-2, the J call TRBJ2-3, with 8 bases identical to TRBD2. The CDR3 runs to 17 residues. Per the germline V gene, CDR1 is SGHTA and CDR2 is FQGNSA. Trimming at V came to 3 bases and at J to 4 bases, leaving 12 bases not matched to a gene. The CDR3 loop reads CASSFSGSLKWADTQYF. For the CDR3, the DNA is TGTGCCAGCAGCTTCAGCGGGAGTCTCAAGTGGGCAGATACGCAGTATTTT.

To note about this clonotype: A read error is possible here, since a much larger clone lies one base away. The chain has TRBV29-1 and TRBJ2-1; 10 bases match TRBD2. CDR3 size: 14 residues. Germline V gene lookup returns CDR1 SQVTM and CDR2 ANQGSEA. The CDR3: CSVYTSGTYNGQFF. DNA for the CDR3: TGCAGCGTGTATACTAGCGGGACCTACAATGGGCAGTTCTTC.

This clonotype was seen repeatedly, ten times or more. This chain links TRBV7-8 with TRBJ1-5, with D unresolved. V was shortened by 0 bases and J by 4 bases, with 7 bases between the two germline ends. Germline CDR1 and CDR2: SGHVS and FQNEAQ. The CDR3 spans 14 residues. CDR3 sequence: CASSLALGNQPQHF. CDR3 nucleotide sequence: TGTGCCAGCAGCTTAGCGTTGGGGAATCAGCCCCAGCATTTT.

The genes are TRBV28 and TRBJ1-1, with D perhaps TRBD1 (5 bases). CDR3 size: 12 residues. The V end lost 6 bases, the J end lost 7 bases, and 12 bases lay between the germline ends. The germline V gene encodes CDR1 MDHEN and CDR2 SYDVKM. The CDR3 DNA reads TGTGCCAGCAGCCAACCGGGGGGTGAAGCTTTCTTT. Amino acid sequence: CASSQPGGEAFF.

As DNA, the CDR3 is TGCGCCAGCAGCTTGATGGATGCGAACACTGAAGCTTTCTTT. It translates to CASSLMDANTEAFF. The genes are TRBV5-1 and TRBJ1-1; D is ambiguous. Between the trimmed V and J ends, which lost 1 base and 1 base, there was a span of 8 bases. Germline CDR1 and CDR2: SGHRS and YFSETQ. This CDR3 contains 14 residues.

This clonotype was seen a few times. Likely a read error: the CDR3 ends without its conserved phenylalanine or tryptophan. The chain combines TRBV6-2 or TRBV6-3 with TRBJ1-2, with D maybe TRBD1 (6 bases). Germline assignment: CDR1 MNHEY and CDR2 SVGEGT. The CDR3 has 14 residues. Deletions cut 5 bases from V and 2 bases from J, with 12 bases between. The CDR3 DNA is TGTGCCAGCAGTGTGGATACAGGGAACTATGGCTACACCGTC. This codes for CASSVDTGNYGYTV.

This clonotype was detected a few times. This sequence joins TRBV6-6 and TRBJ2-5, with D possibly being TRBD1 or TRBD2 (6 bases each). This CDR3 has 13 residues. Between the trimmed V and J ends, which lost 6 bases and 4 bases, there was a span of 12 bases. CDR1 and CDR2 (germline): MNHNY, SVGAGI (reference sequence). CDR3 DNA sequence: TGTGCCAGCAGCCAGGAGGGGGGAGAGACCCAGTACTTC. This sequence encodes CASSQEGGETQYF.

This clonotype has more than one count but fewer than ten. The genes are TRBV3-1 and TRBJ2-1, with D maybe TRBD2 (5 bases). V lost 4 bases to trimming and J lost 4 bases, with 14 bases between them. The CDR3 runs to 15 residues. Germline CDR1 and CDR2: LGHDT and YNNKEL (reference sequence). DNA of the CDR3: TGTGCCAGCAGCCCAACCACCGGGGAATACAATGAGCAGTTCTTC. Its translation: CASSPTTGEYNEQFF.

This clonotype was picked up many times. CDR3 residues: CSASPSQGTTEAFF. In DNA form, the CDR3 reads TGCAGTGCTAGTCCTTCTCAGGGGACCACTGAAGCTTTCTTT. The chain links TRBV20-1 to TRBJ1-1, with a possible D match to TRBD1 (6 bases). This CDR3 comprises 14 residues. Germline-derived CDR1 and CDR2 are DFQATT and SNEGSKA (reference sequence). V lost 3 bases to trimming and J lost 4 bases, with 15 bases between them.

A few counts support this clonotype. V and J are TRBV5-1 and TRBJ2-1; 8 nucleotides align to TRBD2. Germline CDR1 reads SGHRS; CDR2 reads YFSETQ. The CDR3 spans 16 residues. Trimming at V came to 1 base and at J to 9 bases, leaving 12 bases not matched to a gene. CDR3 sequence: CASSLRPAGEVGEQFF. The CDR3 nucleotides read TGCGCCAGCAGCTTGCGGCCAGCGGGAGAGGTGGGTGAGCAGTTCTTC.

This clonotype was seen just once. The V and J genes are TRBV3-1 and TRBJ2-2; 7 bases are shared with TRBD2. From germline, CDR1 is LGHDT and CDR2 YNNKEL (reference sequence). This CDR3 has 14 residues. J lost 6 bases, V lost 5 bases, and 6 bases had no gene match. This CDR3 is CASSGGGSAGELFF. The CDR3 DNA follows: TGTGCCAGCAGCGGGGGGGGATCGGCCGGGGAGCTGTTTTTT.

This clonotype has at least ten counts. This chain connects TRBV5-1 to TRBJ2-5; D is possibly TRBD1 or TRBD2 (5 bases each). Germline assignment: CDR1 SGHRS and CDR2 YFSETQ. The CDR3 is 15 residues long. V lost 0 bases and J lost 2, with 11 bases in between. Here the CDR3 DNA reads TGCGCCAGCAGCTTGGCTGGGGGAACTCAAGAGACCCAGTACTTC. This encodes CASSLAGGTQETQYF.